This TCR beta chain was identified in a study of technical replicates of blood from four donors (dated by TCRdb to the late 2010s). Libraries were made using the immunoSEQ multiplex PCR assay. Sourced from immuneACCESS, this table was stored by TCRdb with only in-frame sequences that have V and J called. A share of the clones is absent; for the studies checked, an unresolved V gene accounts for under half, and the remainder has no known explanation. This sample has tens of thousands of clones in its table, and around 88% of those were observed once. The leading ten clones occupy 4.5% to 5.5% of the sample. Reading the germline V gene gives CDR1 SGHTA and CDR2 FQGNSA. V ends up 6 bases short and J 0 bases short, with an unmatched junction base count of 8. The cysteine opens and the phenylalanine closes a CDR3 of 16 amino acids. Of all the DNA, just the CDR3 is kept, 48 bases in frame from base 1. Concerning this clone: Its antigen is not yet known. Base-call qualities are not available, and no considerably larger clone is one nucleotide away.

The TCR was taken from a human donor in good health. Some clones in this sample may be carry-over from other donors' samples. Material for sequencing was PBMCs. The chain was built from TRBV7-2 and TRBJ2-5; the central 9 bases match TRBD2. The DNA reads as follows: TGTGCCAGCAGATATAGGACTAGCGCCCACCAAGAGACCCAGTACTTC. It translates to CASRYRTSAHQETQYF.